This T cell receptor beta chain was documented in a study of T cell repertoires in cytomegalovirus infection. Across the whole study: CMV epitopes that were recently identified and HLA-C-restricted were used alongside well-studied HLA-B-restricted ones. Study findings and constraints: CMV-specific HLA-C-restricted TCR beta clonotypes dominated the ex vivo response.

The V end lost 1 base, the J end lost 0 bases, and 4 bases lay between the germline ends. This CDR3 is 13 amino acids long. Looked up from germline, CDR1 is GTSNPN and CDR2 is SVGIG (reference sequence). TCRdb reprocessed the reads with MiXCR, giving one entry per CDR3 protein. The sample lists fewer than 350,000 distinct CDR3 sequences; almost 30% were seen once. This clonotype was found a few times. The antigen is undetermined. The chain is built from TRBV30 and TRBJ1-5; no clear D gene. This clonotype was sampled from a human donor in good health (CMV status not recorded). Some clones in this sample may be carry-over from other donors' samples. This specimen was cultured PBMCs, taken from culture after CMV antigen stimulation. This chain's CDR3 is CAWSDSSNQPQHF. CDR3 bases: TGTGCCTGGAGTGACTCTAGCAATCAGCCCCAGCATTTT.